This T cell receptor (beta chain) was captured in a study of T cell responses to AZD1222 COVID-19 vaccine. As to this clone: Its specificity is unknown.

Study results and caveats: Two AZD1222 doses significantly raised spike-specific TCR breadth and depth over controls. Clonal diversity was possibly underestimated; the donors were predominantly white British and more often female. Seropositive AZD1222 recipients at baseline numbered only five or six. Close to half of all spike-specific TCRs reportedly target regions of the variants that are unmutated.

This CDR3 contains 16 residues. The V gene lost 2 bases and the J gene lost 0 bases, with 11 bases spanning the gap. CDR1 KGHSH and CDR2 LQKENI come from the germline V gene. The data were produced by immunoSEQ multiplex PCR, yet TCRdb's version contains in-frame clones alone and is incomplete. Of under 200,000 clones listed, about 92% are singletons. This sample comprised peripheral blood, obtained 28 days after the second dose of the MenACWY control vaccine. V usage is TRBV18 and J usage is TRBJ2-1, with D possibly matching TRBD1 (5 bases). This sequence originates from an adult who received the MenACWY meningococcal vaccine as a control. The CDR3 is CASSPGAHFSYNEQFF. CDR3 sequence (DNA): TGTGCCAGCTCACCAGGGGCGCATTTCTCCTACAATGAGCAGTTCTTC.